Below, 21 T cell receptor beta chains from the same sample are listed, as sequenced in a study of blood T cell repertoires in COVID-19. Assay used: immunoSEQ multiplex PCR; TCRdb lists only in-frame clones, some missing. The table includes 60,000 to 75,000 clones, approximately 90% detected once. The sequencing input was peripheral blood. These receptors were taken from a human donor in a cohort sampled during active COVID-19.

The CDR3 sequence: CASSTPGQTYNEQFF. The DNA of the CDR3 is TGTGCCAGCAGCACCCCGGGACAGACCTACAATGAGCAGTTCTTC. V is TRBV7-3 and J is TRBJ2-1, with TRBD1 matching 7 bases. The CDR3 covers 15 residues. In germline, CDR1 is SGHTA, CDR2 FQGTGA. Germline trimming cut 5 bases from V and 2 bases from J; bases unmatched to any gene: 6.

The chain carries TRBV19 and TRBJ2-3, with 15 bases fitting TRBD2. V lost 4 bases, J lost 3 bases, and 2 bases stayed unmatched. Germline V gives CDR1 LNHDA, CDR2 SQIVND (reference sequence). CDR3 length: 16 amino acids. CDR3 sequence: CASSRGLAGGTDTQYF. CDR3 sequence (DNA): TGTGCCAGTAGTAGAGGACTAGCGGGAGGGACAGATACGCAGTATTTT.

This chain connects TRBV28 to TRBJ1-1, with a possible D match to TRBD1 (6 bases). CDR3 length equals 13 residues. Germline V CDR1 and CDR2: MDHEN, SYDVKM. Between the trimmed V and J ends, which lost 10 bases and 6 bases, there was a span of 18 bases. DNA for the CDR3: TGTGCCACCGCGCCAGGGGATTCGGCTGAAGCTTTCTTT. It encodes CATAPGDSAEAFF.

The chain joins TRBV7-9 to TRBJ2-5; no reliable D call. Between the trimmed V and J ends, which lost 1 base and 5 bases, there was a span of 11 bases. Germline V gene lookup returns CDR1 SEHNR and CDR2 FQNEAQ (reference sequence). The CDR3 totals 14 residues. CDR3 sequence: CASSLGMGVETQYF. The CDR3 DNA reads TGTGCCAGCAGCTTAGGCATGGGCGTGGAGACCCAGTACTTC.

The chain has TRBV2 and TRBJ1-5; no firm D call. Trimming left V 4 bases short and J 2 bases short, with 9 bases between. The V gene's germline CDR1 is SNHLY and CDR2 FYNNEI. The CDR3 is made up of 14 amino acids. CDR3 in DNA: TGTGCCAGCAGTGTTAATAGCGGCAATCAGCCCCAGCATTTT. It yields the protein CASSVNSGNQPQHF.

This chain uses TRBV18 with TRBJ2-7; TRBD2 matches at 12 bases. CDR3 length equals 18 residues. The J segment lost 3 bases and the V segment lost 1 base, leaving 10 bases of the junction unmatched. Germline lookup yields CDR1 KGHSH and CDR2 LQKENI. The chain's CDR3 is CASSPLPGLAGRGYEQYF. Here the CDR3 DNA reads TGTGCCAGCTCACCACTCCCGGGACTAGCGGGTAGGGGCTACGAGCAGTACTTC.

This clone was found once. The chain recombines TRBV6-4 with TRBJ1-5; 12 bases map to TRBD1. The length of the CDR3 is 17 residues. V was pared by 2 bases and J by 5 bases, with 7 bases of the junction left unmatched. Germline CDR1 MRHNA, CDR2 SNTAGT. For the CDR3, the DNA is TGTGCCAGCAGTGACCCCAGGGACAGGGGGCTCGATCAGCCCCAGCATTTT. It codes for CASSDPRDRGLDQPQHF.

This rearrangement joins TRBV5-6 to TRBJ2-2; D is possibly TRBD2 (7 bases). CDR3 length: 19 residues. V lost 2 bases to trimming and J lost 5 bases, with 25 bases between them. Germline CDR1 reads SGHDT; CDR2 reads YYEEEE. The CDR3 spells CASSFPDREKAGVTGELFF. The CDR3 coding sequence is TGTGCCAGCAGCTTTCCGGACAGAGAGAAGGCGGGAGTTACCGGGGAGCTGTTTTTT. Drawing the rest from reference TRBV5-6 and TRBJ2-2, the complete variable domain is DAGVTQSPTHLIKTRGQQVTLRCSPKSGHDTVSWYQQALGQGPQFIFQYYEEEERQRGNFPDRFSGHQFPNYSSELNVNALLLGDSALYLCASSFPDREKAGVTGELFFGEGSRLTVL.

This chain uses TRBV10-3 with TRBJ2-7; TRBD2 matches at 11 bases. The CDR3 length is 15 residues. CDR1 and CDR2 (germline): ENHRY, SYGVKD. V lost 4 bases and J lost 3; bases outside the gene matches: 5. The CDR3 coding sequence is TGTGCCATCAGTGGCACCGGGACTAGCGGCTACGAGCAGTACTTC. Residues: CAISGTGTSGYEQYF.

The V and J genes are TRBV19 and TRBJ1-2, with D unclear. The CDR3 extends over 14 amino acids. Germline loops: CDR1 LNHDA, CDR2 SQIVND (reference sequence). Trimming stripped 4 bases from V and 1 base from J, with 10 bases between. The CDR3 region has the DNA TGTGCCAGTAGTACTAACGGTTATAACTATGGCTACACCTTC. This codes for CASSTNGYNYGYTF.

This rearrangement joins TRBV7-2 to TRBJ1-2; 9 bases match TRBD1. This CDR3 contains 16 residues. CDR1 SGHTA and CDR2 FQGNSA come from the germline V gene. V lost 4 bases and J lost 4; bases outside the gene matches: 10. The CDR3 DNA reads TGTGCCAGCAGCTCCCAAGGAGGGACAGGGAGCTATGGCTACACCTTC. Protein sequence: CASSSQGGTGSYGYTF.

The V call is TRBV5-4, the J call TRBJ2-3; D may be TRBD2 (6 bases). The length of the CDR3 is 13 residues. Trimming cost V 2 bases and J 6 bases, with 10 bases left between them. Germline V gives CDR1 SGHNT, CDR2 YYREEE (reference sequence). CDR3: CASSFEAGDTQYF. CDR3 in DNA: TGTGCCAGCAGCTTCGAAGCGGGCGATACGCAGTATTTT.

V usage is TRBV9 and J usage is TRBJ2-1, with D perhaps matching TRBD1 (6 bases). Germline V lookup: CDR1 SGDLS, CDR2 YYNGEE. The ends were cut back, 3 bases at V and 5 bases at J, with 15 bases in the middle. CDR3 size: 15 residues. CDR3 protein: CASSADSGYDNEQFF. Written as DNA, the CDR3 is TGTGCCAGCAGCGCGGACAGCGGCTACGACAATGAGCAGTTCTTC.

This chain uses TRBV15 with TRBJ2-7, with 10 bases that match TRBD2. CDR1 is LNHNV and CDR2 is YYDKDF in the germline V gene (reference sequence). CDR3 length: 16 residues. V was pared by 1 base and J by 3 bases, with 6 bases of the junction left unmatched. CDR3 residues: CATSRGGGLASYEQYF. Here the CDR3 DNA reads TGTGCCACCAGCAGAGGGGGGGGACTAGCGAGCTACGAGCAGTACTTC.

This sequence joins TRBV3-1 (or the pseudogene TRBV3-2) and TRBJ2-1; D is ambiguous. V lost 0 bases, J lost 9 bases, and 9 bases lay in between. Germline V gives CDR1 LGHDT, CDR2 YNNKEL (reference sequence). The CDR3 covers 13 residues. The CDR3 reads CASSQDLRGEQFF. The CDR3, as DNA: TGTGCCAGCAGCCAAGATCTGCGTGGTGAGCAGTTCTTC.

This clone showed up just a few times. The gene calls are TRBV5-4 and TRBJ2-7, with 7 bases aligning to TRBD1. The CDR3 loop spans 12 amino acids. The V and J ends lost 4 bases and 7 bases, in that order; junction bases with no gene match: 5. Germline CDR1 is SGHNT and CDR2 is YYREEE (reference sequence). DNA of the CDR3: TGTGCCAGCAGCGAGACAGGGTCGGAGCAGTACTTC. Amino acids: CASSETGSEQYF.

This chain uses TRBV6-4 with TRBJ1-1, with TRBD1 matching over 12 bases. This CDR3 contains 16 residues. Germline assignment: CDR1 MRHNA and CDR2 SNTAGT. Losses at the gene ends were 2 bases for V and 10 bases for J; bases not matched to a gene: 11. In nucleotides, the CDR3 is TGTGCCAGCAGTGACACGAGGGGGACAGGGGGCAAGGTAGCTTTCTTT. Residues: CASSDTRGTGGKVAFF.

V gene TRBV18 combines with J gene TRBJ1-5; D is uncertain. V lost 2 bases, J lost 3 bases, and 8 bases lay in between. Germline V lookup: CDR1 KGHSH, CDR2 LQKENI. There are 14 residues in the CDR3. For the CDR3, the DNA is TGTGCCAGCTCACCAGCACAGATCAATCAGCCCCAGCATTTT. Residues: CASSPAQINQPQHF.

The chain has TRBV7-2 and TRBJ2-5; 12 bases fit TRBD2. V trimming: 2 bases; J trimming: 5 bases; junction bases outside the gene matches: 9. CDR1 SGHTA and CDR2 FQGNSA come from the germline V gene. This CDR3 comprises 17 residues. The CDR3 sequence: CASSLSLAGGPRETQYF. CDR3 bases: TGTGCCAGCAGCTTAAGCCTAGCGGGAGGGCCGAGGGAGACCCAGTACTTC.

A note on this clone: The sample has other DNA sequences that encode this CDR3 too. The CDR3, as DNA: TGTGCCTGGACCCGAGGGGACTCCACAGATACGCAGTATTTT. This encodes CAWTRGDSTDTQYF. The chain carries TRBV30 and TRBJ2-3, with D possibly matching TRBD2 (6 bases). V was pared by 4 bases and J by 2 bases, with 13 bases between. Per the germline V gene, CDR1 is GTSNPN and CDR2 is SVGIG (reference sequence). This CDR3 has 14 residues.

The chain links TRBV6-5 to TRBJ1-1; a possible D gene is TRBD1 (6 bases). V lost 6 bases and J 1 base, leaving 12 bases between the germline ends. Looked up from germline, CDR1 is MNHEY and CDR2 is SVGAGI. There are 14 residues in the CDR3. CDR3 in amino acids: CASRADRTNTEAFF. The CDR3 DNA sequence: TGTGCCAGCAGAGCCGACAGGACGAACACTGAAGCTTTCTTT.